These 10 T cell receptor beta chains were all obtained from the same sample, sequenced in a study of cytomegalovirus exposure and HLA in healthy donors. Use of 60 Vbeta and 13 Jbeta primers characterized the PCR. The data were produced by immunoSEQ multiplex PCR, yet TCRdb's version contains in-frame clones alone and is incomplete. In all, the sample yields 150,000 to 200,000 clones. The sequenced sample was PBMCs. The receptors were gathered from a young woman in good health and CMV-seropositive.

The chain links TRBV7-9 to TRBJ1-1; D remains ambiguous. V was cut by 7 bases and J by 4 bases, with 22 bases left in between. CDR3 length: 16 residues. From germline, CDR1 is SEHNR and CDR2 FQNEAQ (reference sequence). CDR3 coding DNA: TGTGCCAGCAACAGTTGGGCCAAGTCGGTATCCACTGAAGCTTTCTTT. Its protein is CASNSWAKSVSTEAFF. Full variable domain (missing parts from reference TRBV7-9 and TRBJ1-1): DTGVSQNPRHKITKRGQNVTFRCDPISEHNRLYWYRQTLGQGPEFLTYFQNEAQLEKSRLLSDRFSAERPKGSFSTLEIQRTEQGDSAMYLCASNSWAKSVSTEAFFGQGTRLTVV.

In nucleotides, the CDR3 is TGTGCCAGCAGTGAAAGGCTTCCGGGACAGGGATCCTACGAGCAGTACTTC. It translates to CASSERLPGQGSYEQYF. V gene TRBV2 combines with J gene TRBJ2-7; 9 bases map to TRBD1. J was trimmed by 1 base and V by 2 bases; bases with no gene match: 9. CDR1 SNHLY and CDR2 FYNNEI come from the germline V gene. This CDR3 is 17 amino acids long.

The V call is TRBV7-6, the J call TRBJ2-1; possible D gene TRBD1, 6 bases. The CDR3 sequence is 14 residues long. The germline CDR1 and CDR2 sequences are SGHVS and FNYEAQ. The V and J ends lost 5 bases and 6 bases respectively, with 14 bases between them. The CDR3 nucleotides read TGTGCCAGCAGCCAGTGGCAGGGGTCCAATGAGCAGTTCTTC. As protein: CASSQWQGSNEQFF.

The chain recombines TRBV2 with TRBJ2-7; 7 nucleotides align to TRBD1. The CDR3 extends over 15 amino acids. The J segment lost 2 bases and the V segment lost 5 bases, leaving 9 bases of the junction unmatched. The germline gives CDR1 SNHLY, CDR2 FYNNEI. The CDR3, as DNA: TGTGCCAGCAGTTCAGACAGGGAAGAAGCCTACGAGCAGTACTTC. Amino acids: CASSSDREEAYEQYF.

The V and J genes are TRBV7-6 and TRBJ2-2; 10 nucleotides match TRBD1. Germline CDR1 SGHVS, CDR2 FNYEAQ. The V and J ends lost 4 bases and 6 bases, in that order; junction bases with no gene match: 8. The CDR3 totals 16 residues. The CDR3 spells CASSSRGQGLSGELFF. The CDR3 bases are TGTGCCAGCAGCTCCCGGGGACAGGGGCTTTCCGGGGAGCTGTTTTTT.

The V call is TRBV5-4, the J call TRBJ2-5; 7 bases fit TRBD2. There are 14 residues in the CDR3. Germline loops: CDR1 SGHNT, CDR2 YYREEE (reference sequence). With V trimmed by 7 bases and J by 1 base, 7 bases remained unmatched. Here the CDR3 DNA reads TGTGCCAGCGGATCAGCGGGACTCCAAGAGACCCAGTACTTC. Translation: CASGSAGLQETQYF.

This sequence joins TRBV19 and TRBJ2-5, with 10 positions matching TRBD2. CDR3 length: 16 amino acids. Trimming at V came to 2 bases and at J to 2 bases, leaving 5 bases not matched to a gene. The germline gives CDR1 LNHDA, CDR2 SQIVND (reference sequence). CDR3 nucleotides: TGTGCCAGTAGTATAAGCGGTAGCGGGGGGCAAGAGACCCAGTACTTC. It encodes CASSISGSGGQETQYF.

The gene calls are TRBV4-3 and TRBJ1-1; D might be TRBD1 (6 bases). The CDR3 runs to 14 residues. V was cut by 2 bases and J by 6 bases, with 13 bases left in between. Germline loops: CDR1 LGHNA, CDR2 YSLEER. Here the CDR3 reads CASSQLTQGPEAFF. As DNA, the CDR3 is TGCGCCAGCAGCCAACTTACACAGGGACCTGAAGCTTTCTTT.

The chain joins TRBV2 to TRBJ1-5; 7 nucleotides agree with TRBD1. The CDR3 totals 15 residues. V lost 4 bases, J lost 0 bases, and 3 bases stayed unmatched. Germline V gives CDR1 SNHLY, CDR2 FYNNEI. CDR3 sequence (DNA): TGTGCCAGCAGTGGACAGGGACTTAGCAATCAGCCCCAGCATTTT. Translation: CASSGQGLSNQPQHF.

The chain recombines TRBV15 with TRBJ1-2; 7 bases line up with TRBD1. The CDR3 extends over 15 amino acids. J was trimmed by 3 bases and V by 0 bases; bases with no gene match: 4. CDR1 is LNHNV and CDR2 is YYDKDF in the germline V gene (reference sequence). Here the CDR3 reads CATSRDRGQDYGYTF. The CDR3 DNA is TGTGCCACCAGCAGAGATCGTGGACAGGACTATGGCTACACCTTC. Full variable domain (rest looked up from reference TRBV15 and TRBJ1-2): DAMVIQNPRYQVTQFGKPVTLSCSQTLNHNVMYWYQQKSSQAPKLLFHYYDKDFNNEADTPDNFQSRRPNTSFCFLDIRSPGLGDTAMYLCATSRDRGQDYGYTFGSGTRLTVV.